This T cell receptor beta chain was recovered during a study of blood T cells in healthy people across ages. Trimming took 5 bases from V and 4 from J; bases not matched to a gene: 5. The CDR3 has 15 amino acids. For the second PCR, which ran for about 7 to 12 cycles, a sample-barcoded 5' primer and a J-beta primer mix were used. One entry per CDR3 protein results from TCRdb running MiXCR on the 5' RACE reads. In the table there are about 1.5 million distinct CDR3 sequences, 35% to 45% of which are singletons. V gene TRBV12-3 or TRBV12-4 combines with J gene TRBJ2-1; 10 bases are a match to TRBD2. The sequence derives from a woman aged 18-29 years in good health. Source material: blood. CDR3 in amino acids: CASSILAGLYNEQFF. CDR3 in DNA: TGTGCCAGCAGTATACTAGCGGGGCTATACAATGAGCAGTTCTTC.